The rows below give T cell receptor beta chains drawn from one sample of a study of CD8+CD57+ T cells in acquired aplastic anemia. TCRdb re-analysed the reads in MiXCR, keeping a single row per CDR3 protein. The sample lists some 200,000 distinct CDR3 sequences; about half were seen once. Source material: sorted CD4+, CD8+, or CD8+CD57+ T cells (not recorded which) from PBMCs. These receptors were obtained from a human donor with aplastic anemia. Both conserved end residues are part of each CDR3. The D gene is left open where the match is weak. The listing skips clone size in some rows; elsewhere it reads once, few, many or a size class.

TRBJ2-1 | - | many | TRBV9 | TGTGCCAGCAGCGTAGGGAATCTTTACAATGAGCAGTTCTTC | CASSVGNLYNEQFF
TRBJ2-7 | TRBD1 | few | TRBV2 | TGTGCCAGCAGTGAAGCGACCGGGACAGGCCGCCACGAGCAGTACTTC | CASSEATGTGRHEQYF
TRBJ2-2 | TRBD2 | once | TRBV7-9 | TGTGCCAGCAGCTCAATAGCGGGAGGGAACACCGGGGAGCTGTTTTTT | CASSSIAGGNTGELFF
TRBJ2-1 | TRBD1 | many | TRBV11-2 | TGTGCCAGCAGCTTCGGACAGGGTGGTGAGCAGTTCTTC | CASSFGQGGEQFF
TRBJ2-7 | - | - | TRBV18 | TGTGCCAGCTCACCACGAGGGAGATTCTACGAGCAGTACTTC | CASSPRGRFYEQYF
TRBJ2-7 | - | many | TRBV6-5 | TGTGCCAGCAGGCAGAGAGAGGACGAGCAGTACTTC | CASRQREDEQYF
TRBJ1-6 | - | many | TRBV6-5 | TGTGCCAGTGGAAAGGATTCACCCCTCCACTTT | CASGKDSPLHF
TRBJ2-2 | - | once | TRBV9 | TGTGCCAGCAGCGTCGCGATCAACGGTGATACCGGGGAGCTGTTTTTT | CASSVAINGDTGELFF
TRBJ2-5 | TRBD2 | - | TRBV7-2 | TGTGCCAGCAGGAGGATGACTAGCGGGGGTGAAGCCCAGTACTTC | CASRRMTSGGEAQYF
TRBJ1-3 | TRBD1 | many | TRBV7-9 | TGTGCCAGCAGCTTGGGGACAGGGACTGGAAACACCATATATTTT | CASSLGTGTGNTIYF
TRBJ1-1 | TRBD1 | many | TRBV13 | TGTGCCAGCAGCTTAGGGGGACAGGGCGTTGCCACTGAAGCTTTCTTT | CASSLGGQGVATEAFF
TRBJ2-7 | - | - | TRBV20-1 | TGCAGTGCTCCAAGGAGAGGGGGGGTTAGCACCGGGGAGCAGTACTTC | CSAPRRGGVSTGEQYF
TRBJ2-7 | - | - | TRBV7-8 | TGTGCCAGCAGGGGGGGGGGCCTCTCCTACGAGCAGTACTTC | CASRGGGLSYEQYF
TRBJ2-7 | - | once | TRBV4-1 | TGCGCCAGCAGCCAAGCCCCCGAGGGGAGAGAGCAGTACTTC | CASSQAPEGREQYF
TRBJ1-5 | - | many | TRBV19 | TGTGCCAGTAGTATAACGGCCAATCAGCCCCAGCATTTT | CASSITANQPQHF
TRBJ2-7 | TRBD2 | - | TRBV9 | TGTGCCAGCAGCGTAGGGACTAGCGTTACCTACGAGCAGTACTTC | CASSVGTSVTYEQYF
TRBJ2-1 | TRBD2 | - | TRBV5-1 | TGCGCCAGCGGGACAGCGGGGGGGCTATCCTACAATGAGCAGTTCTTC | CASGTAGGLSYNEQFF
TRBJ1-2 | TRBD1 | many | TRBV3-1 | TGTGCCAGCAGCTTAGGGGGCGGCTACACCTTC | CASSLGGGYTF
TRBJ2-3 | TRBD2 | many | TRBV2 | TGTGCCAGCCAGAAACCGGGACTAGCGGCCGCAGATACGCAGTATTTT | CASQKPGLAAADTQYF
TRBJ2-2 | - | - | TRBV2 | TGTGCCAGCAGTGGACTAGAGGACACCGGGGAGCTGTTTTTT | CASSGLEDTGELFF
TRBJ2-2 | - | many | TRBV6-1 | TGTGCCAGCAGTGAAGCAGGGGCCGGGGAGCTGTTTTTT | CASSEAGAGELFF
TRBJ2-2 | - | many | TRBV9 | TGTGCCAGCAGCGTAGAGGGAACAGGGGAGCTGTTTTTT | CASSVEGTGELFF
TRBJ1-5 | - | - | TRBV7-2 | TGTGCCAGCAGCATTGGGGGGGCGGCGCAGCCCCCGCATTTT | CASSIGGAAQPPHF
TRBJ2-7 | TRBD2 | - | TRBV27 | TGTGCCAGCAGGCCGGGGGGGAGCGGGAGTTGGGGCCTCTACGAGCAGTACTTC | CASRPGGSGSWGLYEQYF
TRBJ1-1 | TRBD1 | - | TRBV6-1 | TGTGCCAGCAGTGTTACCGGGACAGGGGAGACTGAAGCTTTCTTT | CASSVTGTGETEAFF
TRBJ2-7 | - | - | TRBV9 | TGTGCCAGCAGCGTATACGGGACCGCTGCCGACGAGCAGTACTTC | CASSVYGTAADEQYF
TRBJ1-1 | - | many | TRBV7-6 | TGTGCCAGCAGCTTAGTCTGGGGAGCAGCAGCGAACACTGAAGCTTTCTTT | CASSLVWGAAANTEAFF
TRBJ1-2 | TRBD1 | - | TRBV24-1 | TGTGCCACCAGTGATCGCTTCCCCGGGACAGAGAACTATGGCTACACCTTC | CATSDRFPGTENYGYTF
TRBJ1-1 | - | - | TRBV20-1 | TGCAGTGCTAGTCCACCTACAGGGTTGAACACTGAAGCTTTCTTT | CSASPPTGLNTEAFF
TRBJ2-7 | TRBD1 | - | TRBV19 | TGTGCCAGTAGTATATTAGGACAGGGCTCCTACGAGCAGTACTTC | CASSILGQGSYEQYF
TRBJ2-5 | - | - | TRBV6-4 | TGTGCCACGACAGGACAAGAGACCCAGTACTTC | CATTGQETQYF
TRBJ1-4 | - | - | TRBV9 | TGTGCCAGCTCGGTAACACCGGGGGAAGGCGAAAAACTGTTTTTT | CASSVTPGEGEKLFF
TRBJ1-1 | TRBD1 | many | TRBV5-1 | TGCGCCAGCAGCCCAGACAGGGCTGCCATGAACACTGAAGCTTTCTTT | CASSPDRAAMNTEAFF
TRBJ2-3 | - | - | TRBV10-1 | TGCGCCAGCAGTGAGGTACCTGGAGATACGCAGTATTTT | CASSEVPGDTQYF
TRBJ2-1 | - | - | TRBV11-2 | TGTGCCAGCAGCTTAGGGGACCAGAGCTCCTACAATGAGCAGTTCTTC | CASSLGDQSSYNEQFF
TRBJ1-4 | - | many | TRBV27 | TGTGCCAGCAGTTTACAGGGTGACGAAAAACTGTTTTTT | CASSLQGDEKLFF
TRBJ1-5 | TRBD1 | - | TRBV28 | TGTGCCAGCAGTCTCCCGACAGGGGGGGATCAGCCCCAGCATTTT | CASSLPTGGDQPQHF
TRBJ2-5 | TRBD1 | once | TRBV24-1 | TGTGCCACCAGCTCAGGACAGGGGACCCAAGAGACCCAGTACTTC | CATSSGQGTQETQYF
TRBJ2-7 | - | - | TRBV7-6 | TGTGCCAGCAGCGCAACACCTAGGCACGAGCAGTACTTC | CASSATPRHEQYF
TRBJ1-5 | TRBD1 | - | TRBV29-1 | TGCAGCGTTAGGACAGGGATTCAGCCCCAGCATTTT | CSVRTGIQPQHF
TRBJ2-6 | TRBD1 | many | TRBV20-1 | TGCAGTGCCCGCAGCGGGACAGGGGGCGCCGGGGCCAACGTCCTGACTTTC | CSARSGTGGAGANVLTF
TRBJ2-5 | TRBD1 | many | TRBV25-1 | TGTGCCAGCAGTGAATCTGCCGGGACAGGGATGGAGACCCAGTACTTC | CASSESAGTGMETQYF
TRBJ2-6 | - | - | TRBV9 | TGTGCCAGCAGCTCTGGCAGGGCTGGGGCCAACGTCCTGACTTTC | CASSSGRAGANVLTF
TRBJ1-5 | - | - | TRBV19 | TGTGCCAGTAGGACTACCTTTAATAGCAATCAGCCCCAGCATTTT | CASRTTFNSNQPQHF
TRBJ1-1 | TRBD1 | many | TRBV2 | TGTGCCAGCAGTGAACGTCAGGGGGGAAAAGCTTTCTTT | CASSERQGGKAFF
TRBJ1-3 | - | many | TRBV5-4 | TGTGCCAGCAGCTCCCGACAGTCCACTTACGGAAACACCATATATTTT | CASSSRQSTYGNTIYF
TRBJ2-5 | - | many | TRBV5-1 | TGTGCCAGCAGCTTGGCTACACAAGAGACCCAGTACTTC | CASSLATQETQYF
TRBJ1-2 | - | - | TRBV7-2 | TGTGCCAGCAGTTTAGCGATGTTAGGTGGCTACACCTTC | CASSLAMLGGYTF
TRBJ1-1 | - | many | TRBV20-1 | TGCAGTGCTAGAGATCCGCGGGCAAGGGAGAGTATGAACACTGAAGCTTTCTTT | CSARDPRARESMNTEAFF
TRBJ1-2 | - | - | TRBV25-1 | TGTGCCAGCAGTGATAGCGGCAGGTTTGGCTATGGCTACACCTTC | CASSDSGRFGYGYTF
TRBJ1-6 | TRBD1 | many | TRBV12-3/TRBV12-4 | TGTGCCAGCAGTCCCGGTCAGGGGGGGTACCACTTT | CASSPGQGGYHF
TRBJ2-7 | - | many | TRBV4-1 | TGCGCCAGCAGCCAAGTAGAGAATTCCTACGAGCAGTACTTC | CASSQVENSYEQYF
TRBJ2-7 | TRBD2 | - | TRBV7-8 | TGTGCCAGCAGCTCCCCGGGGGGACTAGCGGGGGCCCGCTACGAGCAGTACTTC | CASSSPGGLAGARYEQYF
TRBJ1-5 | - | many | TRBV5-8 | TGTGCCAGCAGCTTGGAAGGCAGGAGCAATCAGCCCCAGCATTTT | CASSLEGRSNQPQHF